The rows below give T cell receptor beta chains drawn from one sample of a study of T cell responses to AZD1222 COVID-19 vaccine. Only in-frame clones appear in the TCRdb table, and some are missing; sequencing was by immunoSEQ multiplex PCR. The sample lists around 160,000 clones; roughly 94% were seen once. Source: peripheral blood, taken on day 0 of AZD1222 vaccination. The source of these receptors is an adult in good health. The CDR3 runs from the conserved cysteine through the conserved F or W. The D gene is left open where the match is weak. Size tells how often a clone was seen (once, few, many) or the class of an expanded clone, and some rows leave it out.

cdr3_nt: TGCGCCAGCAGCTTGGAAAAAGGTGAAGCTTTCTTT
cdr3_aa: CASSLEKGEAFF
v_call: TRBV5-1
d_call: .
j_call: TRBJ1-1
clone_size: .

cdr3_nt: TGCGCCAGCAGTGTCGGCAGGGCGAACACTGAAGCTTTCTTT
cdr3_aa: CASSVGRANTEAFF
v_call: TRBV10-1
d_call: .
j_call: TRBJ1-1
clone_size: .

cdr3_nt: TGTGCCAGTAGTCCCCACGGTCGGGGGAACACTGAAGCTTTCTTT
cdr3_aa: CASSPHGRGNTEAFF
v_call: TRBV19
d_call: .
j_call: TRBJ1-1
clone_size: .

cdr3_nt: TGTGCCAGCAGTGGACAGGGCAGCACCATATATTTT
cdr3_aa: CASSGQGSTIYF
v_call: TRBV2
d_call: TRBD1
j_call: TRBJ1-3
clone_size: .

cdr3_nt: TGTGCCAGCAGCCAAGACGGGACCTTTGGAAACACCATATATTTT
cdr3_aa: CASSQDGTFGNTIYF
v_call: TRBV3-1/TRBV3-2
d_call: .
j_call: TRBJ1-3
clone_size: .

cdr3_nt: TGTGCCACCAGTGATTCCCCGGGACTCGGTGAGCAGTTCTTC
cdr3_aa: CATSDSPGLGEQFF
v_call: TRBV24-1
d_call: .
j_call: TRBJ2-1
clone_size: .

cdr3_nt: TGTGCCACCAGTGATTTTTCGGCTAACTATGGCTACACCTTC
cdr3_aa: CATSDFSANYGYTF
v_call: TRBV24-1
d_call: .
j_call: TRBJ1-2
clone_size: .

cdr3_nt: TGTGCCAGTAGTATTGGGACAGGGGGAGCTTTCTTT
cdr3_aa: CASSIGTGGAFF
v_call: TRBV19
d_call: TRBD1
j_call: TRBJ1-1
clone_size: .

cdr3_nt: TGTGCCACGGCCGGGGGAGTTGAAGCTTTCTTT
cdr3_aa: CATAGGVEAFF
v_call: TRBV6-5
d_call: .
j_call: TRBJ1-1
clone_size: .

cdr3_nt: TGTGCCAGCAGCTCGATAGAGGGGGGACTAGTGGACTACGAGCAGTACTTC
cdr3_aa: CASSSIEGGLVDYEQYF
v_call: TRBV5-4
d_call: TRBD2
j_call: TRBJ2-7
clone_size: .

cdr3_nt: TGTGCCAGTAGTCCGACAGTTTTAACTGAAGCTTTCTTT
cdr3_aa: CASSPTVLTEAFF
v_call: TRBV19
d_call: .
j_call: TRBJ1-1
clone_size: .

cdr3_nt: TGTGCCAGCAGCTTAGCGCTAGTAGCCAACTTGGGCTACACCTTC
cdr3_aa: CASSLALVANLGYTF
v_call: TRBV7-2
d_call: .
j_call: TRBJ1-2
clone_size: .

cdr3_nt: TGCAGCGTTCGAGAGGGGGCGGTTAATGAAAAACTGTTTTTT
cdr3_aa: CSVREGAVNEKLFF
v_call: TRBV29-1
d_call: TRBD1
j_call: TRBJ1-4
clone_size: .

cdr3_nt: TGTGCCTGGAGTCAACAGGGTCTCCGGAACTATGGCTACACCTTC
cdr3_aa: CAWSQQGLRNYGYTF
v_call: TRBV30
d_call: .
j_call: TRBJ1-2
clone_size: .

cdr3_nt: TGTGCCAGCAGCAAAGGCGACGGGGGAAGGGGCACTGAAGCTTTCTTT
cdr3_aa: CASSKGDGGRGTEAFF
v_call: TRBV13
d_call: .
j_call: TRBJ1-1
clone_size: once

cdr3_nt: TGTGCCAGTAGTACGCCGGGACAGGGGCGCACTGAAGCTTTCTTT
cdr3_aa: CASSTPGQGRTEAFF
v_call: TRBV19
d_call: TRBD1
j_call: TRBJ1-1
clone_size: .

cdr3_nt: TGTGCCAGCAGCCCCGGACAGGAGGTCTTTCAAGGCTACACCTTC
cdr3_aa: CASSPGQEVFQGYTF
v_call: TRBV7-9
d_call: TRBD1
j_call: TRBJ1-2
clone_size: .

cdr3_nt: TGTGCTAGCGCCTTGGGCGGGAGCACAGATACGCAGTATTTT
cdr3_aa: CASALGGSTDTQYF
v_call: TRBV12-5
d_call: .
j_call: TRBJ2-3
clone_size: .

cdr3_nt: TGTGGGGTGTCGGGCAGACTAGCGGCTAATGAGCAGTTCTTC
cdr3_aa: CGVSGRLAANEQFF
v_call: TRBV27
d_call: TRBD2
j_call: TRBJ2-1
clone_size: .

cdr3_nt: TGTGCCACCAGTGCGGGGTATAGCAATCAGCCCCAGCATTTT
cdr3_aa: CATSAGYSNQPQHF
v_call: TRBV24-1
d_call: .
j_call: TRBJ1-5
clone_size: .

cdr3_nt: TGTGCCAGCAGCCAAGACTGGAAAGAAGCTTTCTTT
cdr3_aa: CASSQDWKEAFF
v_call: TRBV3-1/TRBV3-2
d_call: .
j_call: TRBJ1-1
clone_size: .

cdr3_nt: TGTGCCAGCAGCTTTTGGGGCCAGGGGGGACGAGAGGAGCAGTTCTTC
cdr3_aa: CASSFWGQGGREEQFF
v_call: TRBV28
d_call: .
j_call: TRBJ2-1
clone_size: .